The rows below give T cell receptor beta chains drawn from one sample of a study of cytomegalovirus exposure and HLA in healthy donors. Assay used: immunoSEQ multiplex PCR; TCRdb lists only in-frame clones, some missing. The repertoire shows 150,000 or so clones; the top ten hold about 2%. The source material was PBMCs. These receptors originate from a woman aged 18 to 35 in good health and CMV-seronegative. The CDR3 runs from the conserved cysteine through the conserved F or W. D genes are given only for firm matches.

>TRBJ1-6|15|TRBV7-9|-
CASSGGAGLGSPLHF
TGTGCCAGCAGCGGCGGGGCGGGGCTGGGTTCACCCCTCCACTTT
>TRBJ1-2|14|TRBV28|-
CASSTLDSNYGYTF
TGTGCCAGCAGTACATTGGACAGTAACTATGGCTACACCTTC
>TRBJ2-1|15|TRBV5-4|TRBD1
CASSLATGTYNEQFF
TGTGCCAGCAGTTTAGCGACAGGGACCTACAATGAGCAGTTCTTC
>TRBJ2-3|16|TRBV4-3|-
CASSQDLLGAEDTQYF
TGCGCCAGCAGCCAAGATCTATTGGGGGCCGAAGATACGCAGTATTTT
>TRBJ2-1|13|TRBV2|TRBD2
CASQTSGRDEQFF
TGTGCCAGCCAGACTAGCGGGAGGGATGAGCAGTTCTTC
>TRBJ2-5|14|TRBV7-7|TRBD2
CASSLIAGGETQYF
TGTGCTAGCAGCTTAATAGCGGGAGGGGAGACCCAGTACTTC
>TRBJ1-1|13|TRBV30|-
CAWRDGGNTEAFF
TGTGCCTGGAGAGACGGGGGAAACACTGAAGCTTTCTTT
>TRBJ1-6|15|TRBV14|-
CASSQEQGHVSPLHF
TGTGCCAGCAGCCAAGAACAGGGTCATGTTTCACCCCTCCACTTT
>TRBJ2-7|15|TRBV10-3|TRBD1
CAISESAGGGYEQYF
TGTGCCATCAGTGAATCGGCAGGGGGCGGGTACGAGCAGTACTTC
>TRBJ2-2|14|TRBV19|TRBD2
CASSMGTRTGELFF
TGTGCCAGTAGTATGGGGACTAGAACCGGGGAGCTGTTTTTT
>TRBJ2-7|17|TRBV19|TRBD2
CASSMSRGPSGIYEQYF
TGTGCCAGTAGTATGTCCCGAGGCCCAAGCGGGATCTACGAGCAGTACTTC
>TRBJ2-2|12|TRBV6-7|-
CASSYVQGELFF
TGTGCCAGCAGTTACGTACAGGGGGAGCTGTTTTTT
>TRBJ2-1|16|TRBV5-4|TRBD2
CASSPAGTSGINEQFF
TGTGCCAGCAGCCCCGCCGGGACTAGCGGGATAAATGAGCAGTTCTTC
>TRBJ2-2|15|TRBV5-1|TRBD2
CASSLALTGGRELFF
TGCGCCAGCAGCTTGGCCTTGACGGGAGGAAGGGAGCTGTTTTTT
>TRBJ1-1|15|TRBV14|TRBD1
CASSLLQGAWTEAFF
TGTGCCAGCAGCCTACTACAGGGGGCATGGACTGAAGCTTTCTTT
>TRBJ2-7|12|TRBV29-1|TRBD1
CSVEGQSYEQYF
TGCAGCGTTGAGGGACAGTCCTACGAGCAGTACTTC
>TRBJ1-3|16|TRBV19|-
CASTWVAGGSGNTIYF
TGTGCCAGTACATGGGTGGCCGGGGGCTCTGGAAACACCATATATTTT
>TRBJ2-5|15|TRBV6-4|TRBD2
CASSDPTTSWETQYF
TGTGCCAGCAGTGACCCCACGACTAGCTGGGAGACCCAGTACTTC
>TRBJ2-1|13|TRBV6-1|-
CASGTGTYNEQFF
TGTGCCAGCGGTACCGGGACTTACAATGAGCAGTTCTTC
>TRBJ1-4|15|TRBV9|-
CASSVAPQDSEKLFF
TGTGCCAGCAGCGTAGCCCCTCAGGACAGCGAAAAACTGTTTTTT
>TRBJ2-3|14|TRBV29-1|-
CSVELTGPSDTQYF
TGCAGCGTTGAGCTCACAGGGCCTTCAGATACGCAGTATTTT
>TRBJ1-2|14|TRBV10-3|-
CAIRVGTNEGGYTF
TGTGCCATCAGGGTGGGAACTAACGAGGGAGGCTACACCTTC
>TRBJ2-1|15|TRBV7-9|-
CASSLGTGVYNEQFF
TGTGCCAGCAGCTTAGGGACGGGAGTCTACAATGAGCAGTTCTTC
>TRBJ1-6|15|TRBV10-3|TRBD1
CAISDSGQGDSPLHF
TGTGCCATCAGTGACTCGGGACAGGGGGATTCACCCCTCCACTTT
>TRBJ2-5|13|TRBV30|-
CAWRPGNLVTQYF
TGTGCCTGGAGGCCGGGGAATCTCGTGACCCAGTACTTC
>TRBJ2-7|18|TRBV7-2|-
CASSLGGTGIIRGYEQYF
TGTGCCAGCAGCTTAGGAGGAACAGGGATAATTAGGGGCTACGAGCAGTACTTC
>TRBJ1-1|13|TRBV19|-
CASSMSGGTEAFF
TGTGCCAGTAGTATGTCGGGAGGGACTGAAGCTTTCTTT
>TRBJ2-5|15|TRBV6-5|TRBD1
CASSYDNRGRETQYF
TGTGCCAGCAGTTACGATAACAGGGGTCGAGAGACCCAGTACTTC
>TRBJ2-7|13|TRBV6-5|-
CASLGQGTYEQYF
TGTGCCAGCCTTGGGCAGGGCACCTACGAGCAGTACTTC
>TRBJ2-1|17|TRBV18|TRBD2
CASSLRTSGATYNEQFF
TGTGCCAGCTCACTTCGGACTAGCGGGGCCACCTACAATGAGCAGTTCTTC
>TRBJ1-1|17|TRBV4-1|-
CASSQGRGRGYNTEAFF
TGCGCCAGCAGCCAAGGTAGAGGGAGGGGGTATAACACTGAAGCTTTCTTT
>TRBJ1-5|19|TRBV29-1|-
CSVEEFRQKVSVGNQPQHF
TGCAGCGTTGAAGAATTTCGGCAGAAGGTGAGCGTGGGCAATCAGCCCCAGCATTTT
>TRBJ1-2|13|TRBV25-1|-
CASSAARVGGYTF
TGTGCCAGCAGTGCGGCCAGGGTAGGGGGCTACACCTTC
>TRBJ2-3|15|TRBV11-2|-
CASSLVTPGADTQYF
TGTGCCAGCAGCTTAGTAACGCCAGGCGCAGATACGCAGTATTTT
>TRBJ1-3|16|TRBV14|-
CASSQVGSHPGNTIYF
TGTGCCAGCAGCCAAGTGGGCAGTCACCCCGGAAACACCATATATTTT
>TRBJ2-1|15|TRBV7-9|-
CASSTSRRQVDEQFF
TGTGCCAGCAGCACGAGCAGGAGACAGGTCGATGAGCAGTTCTTC
>TRBJ2-3|15|TRBV6-5|-
CASSYDAGSTDTQYF
TGTGCCAGCAGTTACGACGCAGGCAGCACAGATACGCAGTATTTT
>TRBJ2-5|16|TRBV7-3|TRBD2
CASSTGTSGPQETQYF
TGTGCCAGCAGTACCGGGACTAGCGGGCCCCAAGAGACCCAGTACTTC
>TRBJ1-3|14|TRBV19|TRBD1
CASRTGPSGNTIYF
TGTGCCAGTAGGACAGGGCCATCTGGAAACACCATATATTTT
>TRBJ2-4|18|TRBV4-1|TRBD2
CASSQESLAGLAKNIQYF
TGCGCCAGCAGCCAAGAATCACTAGCGGGGCTAGCCAAAAACATTCAGTACTTC
>TRBJ2-7|16|TRBV7-3|TRBD2
CASSPGGGVVGYEQYF
TGTGCCAGTTCCCCGGGAGGGGGAGTAGTTGGCTACGAGCAGTACTTC
>TRBJ1-1|14|TRBV5-1|-
CASSTGSINTEAFF
TGCGCCAGTTCAACCGGGTCCATAAACACTGAAGCTTTCTTT
>TRBJ2-1|16|TRBV13|-
CASSPREQGVGNEQFF
TGTGCCAGCAGCCCGAGGGAACAGGGAGTTGGCAATGAGCAGTTCTTC